One and the same sample provided the 27 T cell receptor beta chains below, sequenced in a study of beta chain features in type 1 diabetes. General study points: Within each of all four CD4+ subsets, Type 1 diabetes patients had TCRB CDR3s that were moderately but significantly shorter.

As every portion of the isolated RNA was reverse transcribed, the sequencing read expressed TCRB transcripts. The table came from immunoSEQ multiplex PCR; TCRdb's copy has only in-frame clones and leaves some out. The data show 400,000 or so clones, with around 10% seen just once and approximately 0.6% held by the top ten. These receptors have no identified antigens. The sample taken for sequencing was central memory CD4+ T cells from blood. The receptors were gathered from a man under 40 with type 1 diabetes.

This clone was detected only a few times. The V call is TRBV12-1, the J call TRBJ2-7; the DNA was not compared with TRBD2, the D call given in the table. TRBV12-1 represents a pseudogene. The CDR3 has 19 amino acids. This chain's CDR3 is CASSFRPTSGTQSSYEQYF. DNA of the CDR3: TGTGCCAGCAGCTTTCGTCCGACTAGCGGGACACAAAGCTCCTACGAGCAGTACTTC.

This clone was seen a handful of times. This rearrangement joins TRBV28 to TRBJ2-7; TRBD1 matches at 7 bases. CDR3 length: 13 amino acids. Germline V lookup: CDR1 MDHEN, CDR2 SYDVKM. V gave up 6 bases and J gave up 9 bases; unmatched junction bases: 11. In DNA form, the CDR3 reads TGTGCCAGCAGCAGCGGACAGGATTTTGGGCAGTACTTC. This codes for CASSSGQDFGQYF.

The gene calls are TRBV28 and TRBJ1-1; D perhaps matches TRBD1 (6 bases). The V gene's germline CDR1 is MDHEN and CDR2 SYDVKM. The CDR3 covers 14 residues. V gave up 6 bases and J gave up 0 bases, with 11 bases separating them. The CDR3 nucleotides read TGTGCCAGCAGGACGACAGGCTTGAACACTGAAGCTTTCTTT. Amino acid sequence: CASRTTGLNTEAFF. Full variable domain (rest looked up from reference TRBV28 and TRBJ1-1): DVKVTQSSRYLVKRTGEKVFLECVQDMDHENMFWYRQDPGLGLRLIYFSYDVKMKEKGDIPEGYSVSREKKERFSLILESASTNQTSMYLCASRTTGLNTEAFFGQGTRLTVV.

The CDR3 nucleotides read TGTGCCAGCACTAAAGGGGGGAGGAGGAACTATGGCTACACCTTC. It is translated as CASTKGGRRNYGYTF. This chain links TRBV2 with TRBJ1-2, with D perhaps matching TRBD1 (6 bases). With 7 bases removed from V and 2 bases from J, the gap between germline ends came to 17 bases. The CDR3 is made up of 15 amino acids. Germline lookup yields CDR1 SNHLY and CDR2 FYNNEI. The variable domain in full, completed from reference TRBV2 and TRBJ1-2, reads EPEVTQTPSHQVTQMGQEVILRCVPISNHLYFYWYRQILGQKVEFLVSFYNNEISEKSEIFDDQFSVERPDGSNFTLKIRSTKLEDSAMYFCASTKGGRRNYGYTFGSGTRLTVV.

This rearrangement joins TRBV2 to TRBJ2-3; 9 nucleotides align to TRBD2. Trimming took 2 bases from V and 7 from J; bases not matched to a gene: 10. Germline V gene data show CDR1 as SNHLY and CDR2 as FYNNEI. The CDR3 has 16 amino acids. Here the CDR3 reads CASSESPAGGLNTQYF. The CDR3 region has the DNA TGTGCCAGCAGTGAATCCCCGGCGGGAGGGCTAAATACGCAGTATTTT.

This chain uses TRBV19 with TRBJ2-7; the D is unclear. Trimming cost V 5 bases and J 3 bases, with 8 bases left between them. The CDR3 sequence is 12 residues long. Germline CDR1 reads LNHDA; CDR2 reads SQIVND (reference sequence). The CDR3 DNA follows: TGTGCCAGTAGTGCCGGGTTCTACGAGCAGTACTTC. Protein sequence: CASSAGFYEQYF.

This chain uses TRBV4-2 with TRBJ2-5; no definite D call. The ends were cut back, 6 bases at V and 13 bases at J, with 15 bases in the middle. The CDR3 covers 11 residues. Germline lookup yields CDR1 LGHNA and CDR2 YNFKEQ. This chain's CDR3 is CASRYPGLPYF. In nucleotides, the CDR3 is TGTGCCAGCAGGTACCCGGGCCTCCCGTACTTC.

The sample holds a few counts of this clone. The chain has TRBV5-4 and TRBJ1-2; D is unresolved. This CDR3 has 15 residues. Trimming took off 2 bases at V and 4 bases at J, with 15 bases between the two ends. From germline, CDR1 is SGHNT and CDR2 YYREEE (reference sequence). CDR3 DNA sequence: TGTGCCAGCAGCTTAGCGAGGCGGCAGAGCTATGGCTACACCTTC. Amino acids: CASSLARRQSYGYTF.

This clone has a count of ten or more. V gene TRBV28 combines with J gene TRBJ2-1; 11 bases agree with TRBD2. V trimming: 4 bases; J trimming: 6 bases; junction bases outside the gene matches: 5. CDR3 length: 15 amino acids. From germline, CDR1 is MDHEN and CDR2 SYDVKM. The CDR3 region has the DNA TGTGCCAGCAGTTCGCCCGGACTAGCGGGCAATGAGCAGTTCTTC. Protein product: CASSSPGLAGNEQFF.

In its sample, this clone was seen many times. The gene calls are TRBV6-1 and TRBJ2-1, with TRBD2 matching 10 bases. This CDR3 region has 19 residues. Germline CDR1 reads MNHNS; CDR2 reads SASEGT. Trimming took 3 bases from V and 0 from J; bases not matched to a gene: 11. In DNA form, the CDR3 reads TGTGCCAGCAGTGACCAAAGCGGGAGGGCCGGTAGCTCCTACAATGAGCAGTTCTTC. This sequence encodes CASSDQSGRAGSSYNEQFF.

The chain is built from TRBV5-4 and TRBJ2-3, with 8 bases lining up with TRBD2. The CDR3 consists of 17 residues. Germline assignment: CDR1 SGHNT and CDR2 YYREEE (reference sequence). V lost 4 bases to trimming and J lost 5 bases; unmatched junction nucleotides: 15. CDR3: CASSHRVSAGEGDTQYF. The CDR3 coding sequence is TGTGCCAGCAGCCACCGCGTGTCAGCGGGAGAGGGAGATACGCAGTATTTT.

The rearrangement joins TRBV7-2 to TRBJ1-2; 7 nucleotides match TRBD1. Germline trimming cut 1 base from V and 4 bases from J; bases unmatched to any gene: 3. CDR1 and CDR2 from the germline V gene are SGHTA and FQGNSA. The CDR3 has 14 residues. The DNA of the CDR3 is TGTGCCAGCAGCTTAGACACAGGGGTCTATGGCTACACCTTC. Its translation: CASSLDTGVYGYTF.

This clone was picked up a small number of times. The V gene is TRBV28, the J gene TRBJ2-5; D call uncertain. From germline, CDR1 is MDHEN and CDR2 SYDVKM. Trimming stripped 9 bases from V and 5 bases from J, with 13 bases between. The CDR3 length is 12 residues. CDR3 nucleotides: TGTGCCAGTAAAAGGGCGGTGGAGACCCAGTACTTC. Protein: CASKRAVETQYF.

A few counts support this clone. The limits of the CDR3 on the DNA are not certain, so only TCRdb's listed CDR3 is given. The chain uses TRBV28 and TRBJ2-7; TRBD1, the table's D call, was not compared with the DNA. The CDR3 is 11 amino acids in total, end residues counted. Germline V gives CDR1 MDHEN, CDR2 SYDVKM. The chain's CDR3 is CASSTSTEQYF.

The rearrangement joins TRBV6-5 to TRBJ2-1; D remains unclear. The germline gives CDR1 MNHEY, CDR2 SVGAGI. CDR3 length equals 13 residues. V was pared by 6 bases and J by 1 base, with 7 bases between. The CDR3 DNA sequence: TGTGCCAGCAGACAAACGTCCTACAATGAGCAGTTCTTC. Its translation: CASRQTSYNEQFF.

This chain joins TRBV7-8 and TRBJ2-4, with D perhaps TRBD1 (5 bases). In germline, CDR1 is SGHVS, CDR2 FQNEAQ. The ends were cut back, 2 bases at V and 5 bases at J, with 10 bases in the middle. CDR3 length: 14 amino acids. CDR3 residues: CASSLQGVENIQYF. The CDR3 coding sequence is TGTGCCAGCAGCTTACAAGGGGTGGAAAACATTCAGTACTTC.

This clone appeared many times. The chain recombines TRBV7-9 with TRBJ2-7; 8 bases agree with TRBD1. This CDR3 has 15 residues. The V segment lost 8 bases and the J segment 5 bases; nucleotides outside the gene matches: 14. Germline lookup yields CDR1 SEHNR and CDR2 FQNEAQ (reference sequence). For the CDR3, the DNA is TGTGCCAGCGGACGTGTTGTGGCAGGGGGCCACGAGCAGTACTTC. Its translation: CASGRVVAGGHEQYF.

In this sample, this clone turned up a few times. The chain has TRBV7-2 and TRBJ1-2; 7 bases map to TRBD1. The germline V gene has CDR1 SGHTA and CDR2 FQGNSA. The CDR3 is made up of 15 amino acids. The V and J ends lost 0 bases and 8 bases, in that order; junction bases with no gene match: 9. CDR3 DNA: TGTGCCAGCAGCTTAGCGTTGGAGGGGGCGAGGGGCTACACCTTC. The encoded protein is CASSLALEGARGYTF.

The sample holds a few counts of this clone. The rearrangement uses TRBV6-5 and TRBJ2-5; 8 bases fit TRBD1. CDR1 is MNHEY, CDR2 SVGAGI, per germline. The CDR3 runs 13 residues. J lost 8 bases, V lost 5 bases, and 7 bases had no gene match. CDR3 sequence: CASSETGTGTQYF. CDR3 nucleotide sequence: TGTGCCAGCAGTGAGACAGGGACAGGAACCCAGTACTTC.

The chain combines TRBV19 with TRBJ2-5, with D perhaps being TRBD1 or TRBD2 (5 bases each). This CDR3 is built from 13 residues. Trimming removed 5 bases from V and 5 bases from J, with 12 bases in between. Germline V gene sequence: CDR1 LNHDA, CDR2 SQIVND (reference sequence). DNA of the CDR3: TGTGCCAGTAGTCTATGGGACCCGGAGACCCAGTACTTC. This gives the protein CASSLWDPETQYF. The variable domain in full, completed from reference TRBV19 and TRBJ2-5, reads DGGITQSPKYLFRKEGQNVTLSCEQNLNHDAMYWYRQDPGQGLRLIYYSQIVNDFQKGDIAEGYSVSREKKESFPLTVTSAQKNPTAFYLCASSLWDPETQYFGPGTRLLVL.

The rearrangement joins TRBV7-3 to TRBJ2-5; TRBD2 matches 8 bases. J gave up 5 bases and V 5 bases, and 7 bases lay outside the gene matches. CDR1 is SGHTA and CDR2 is FQGTGA in the germline V gene. The CDR3 runs 14 residues. The CDR3 DNA is TGTGCCAGCAGCCCGGGAGGGACGGGGGAGACCCAGTACTTC. As protein: CASSPGGTGETQYF.

Notes on this clone: The sample holds other DNA sequences that translate to the same CDR3. V is TRBV28 and J is TRBJ2-7; no clear D gene. Trimming took off 3 bases at V and 5 bases at J, with 5 bases between the two ends. The V gene's germline CDR1 is MDHEN and CDR2 SYDVKM. The CDR3 has 11 residues. The CDR3 DNA is TGTGCCAGCAGTTTGGGCGACGAGCAGTACTTC. Residues: CASSLGDEQYF.

This clone was observed a handful of times. This chain links TRBV7-2 with TRBJ2-3; the match to TRBD2 covers 7 bases. V lost 5 bases and J lost 0; bases outside the gene matches: 8. The CDR3 runs to 16 residues. Germline CDR1 reads SGHTA; CDR2 reads FQGNSA. CDR3 nucleotide sequence: TGTGCCAGCAGCCCCCTCGGGCGGGAGAGCACAGATACGCAGTATTTT. Translating gives CASSPLGRESTDTQYF.

In its sample, this clone was seen a few times. The V and J genes are TRBV28 and TRBJ1-1; 7 nucleotides align to TRBD1. CDR1 and CDR2 from the germline V gene are MDHEN and SYDVKM. V shed 4 bases, J shed 0 bases, and the junction held 17 bases outside the gene matches. The CDR3 totals 19 residues. This chain's CDR3 is CASSSAALRGRGVNTEAFF. As DNA, the CDR3 is TGTGCCAGCAGTTCAGCCGCTTTAAGGGGGCGCGGTGTGAACACTGAAGCTTTCTTT.

This clone was seen more than once but under ten times. The gene calls are TRBV5-1 and TRBJ2-2, with D tentatively TRBD2 (6 bases). Germline CDR1 SGHRS, CDR2 YFSETQ. V was clipped by 3 bases and J by 2 bases, with 11 bases between them. This CDR3 has 15 amino acids. The CDR3 region is CASSSGAGNTGELFF. The CDR3 region has the DNA TGCGCCAGCAGCTCGGGTGCGGGAAACACCGGGGAGCTGTTTTTT. The entire variable domain, with the rest obtained from reference TRBV5-1 and TRBJ2-2, is as follows: KAGVTQTPRYLIKTRGQQVTLSCSPISGHRSVSWYQQTPGQGLQFLFEYFSETQRNKGNFPGRFSGRQFSNSRSEMNVSTLELGDSALYLCASSSGAGNTGELFFGEGSRLTVL.

This clone was seen a handful of times. This chain links TRBV28 with TRBJ1-1, with a possible D match to TRBD1 (5 bases). CDR1 and CDR2 (germline): MDHEN, SYDVKM. The length of the CDR3 is 12 residues. Trimming took 2 bases from V and 7 from J, leaving 8 bases between them. CDR3 sequence (DNA): TGTGCCAGCAGTTTAAGGGGAGTTGAAGCTTTCTTT. Translation gives CASSLRGVEAFF.

The chain couples TRBV10-3 to TRBJ2-7; 7 bases align to TRBD1. Looked up from germline, CDR1 is ENHRY and CDR2 is SYGVKD. The CDR3 spans 13 residues. V shed 5 bases and J 2 bases; nucleotides not matched to a gene: 3. This CDR3 is CAISSGQPYEQYF. Here the CDR3 DNA reads TGTGCCATCAGTTCGGGACAGCCCTACGAGCAGTACTTC.